This TCR beta chain was sequenced in a study of T cell responses to AZD1222 COVID-19 vaccine. Study-wide points: Clonal diversity may have been underestimated, and the donors were mostly white British, with more females than males. Spike regions recognized by vaccine-associated CD4 TCRs spanned the protein, led by 160-218 and 743-854. Nearly half of unique spike-specific TCRs reportedly avoided B.1.351 and B.1.1.7 mutated regions. Baseline serology detected seropositivity in only a handful of AZD1222 recipients.

Germline V gene lookup returns CDR1 SEHNR and CDR2 FQNEAQ (reference sequence). CDR3 length: 13 amino acids. With V trimmed by 5 bases and J by 6 bases, 4 bases remained unmatched. The data were produced by immunoSEQ multiplex PCR, yet TCRdb's version contains in-frame clones alone and is incomplete. The repertoire holds about 130,000 clones, around 93% seen once, with approximately 6.8% in the top ten. This clone has only one observation. The antigen remains unidentified. This clonotype was obtained from an adult who received the AZD1222 COVID-19 vaccine. The genes are TRBV7-9 and TRBJ1-5, with 7 bases identical to TRBD1. The specimen comprised peripheral blood, sampled 28 days after the second AZD1222 dose. This chain's CDR3 is CASSTTGVQPQHF. The DNA of the CDR3 is TGTGCCAGCAGCACAACAGGGGTTCAGCCCCAGCATTTT.